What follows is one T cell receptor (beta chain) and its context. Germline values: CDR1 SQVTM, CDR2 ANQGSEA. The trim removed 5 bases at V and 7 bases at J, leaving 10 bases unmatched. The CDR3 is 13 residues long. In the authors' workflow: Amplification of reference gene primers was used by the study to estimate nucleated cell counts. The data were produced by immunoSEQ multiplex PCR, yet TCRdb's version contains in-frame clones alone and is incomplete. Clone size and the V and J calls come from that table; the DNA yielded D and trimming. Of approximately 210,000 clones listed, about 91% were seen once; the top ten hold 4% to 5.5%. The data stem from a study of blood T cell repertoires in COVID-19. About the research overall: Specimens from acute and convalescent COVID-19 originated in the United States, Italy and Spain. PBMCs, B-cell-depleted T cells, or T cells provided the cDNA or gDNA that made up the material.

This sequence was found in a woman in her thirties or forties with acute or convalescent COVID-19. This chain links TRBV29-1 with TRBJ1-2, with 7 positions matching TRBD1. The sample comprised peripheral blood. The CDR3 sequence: CSVLQTGEFGYTF. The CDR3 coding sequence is TGCAGCGTTCTCCAAACAGGGGAGTTTGGCTACACCTTC.